The 7 T cell receptor beta chains reported below all come from one sample, sequenced in a study of blood T cell repertoires in COVID-19. Clones were sequenced by immunoSEQ multiplex PCR, and TCRdb holds only the in-frame ones, with some missing. The table shows 200,000 to 250,000 clones, with less than 85% occurring only once. Sequenced input: PBMCs or T cells enriched from blood (not recorded which). The receptor set was obtained from a man aged 60 to 75 who had recovered from COVID-19.

The chain joins TRBV6-1 to TRBJ1-2, with TRBD1 as a possible D gene (6 bases). Germline CDR1 MNHNS, CDR2 SASEGT. The CDR3 runs to 19 residues. V was pared by 2 bases and J by 5 bases, with 27 bases between. The CDR3 bases are TGTGCCAGCAGTGAAACTGATGTGCTGAGGACAGCGGCGAAATATGGCTACACCTTC. Translated, it gives CASSETDVLRTAAKYGYTF.

V gene TRBV5-1 combines with J gene TRBJ1-1, with 9 positions matching TRBD1. The CDR3 has 16 residues. The ends lost 2 bases at V and 5 bases at J; junction bases unmatched: 10. The V gene's germline CDR1 is SGHRS and CDR2 YFSETQ. CDR3 sequence reads: CASSFWTGEGWTEAFF. For the CDR3, the DNA is TGCGCCAGCAGCTTTTGGACAGGGGAGGGTTGGACTGAAGCTTTCTTT.

The rearrangement links TRBV19 to TRBJ2-1; TRBD1 is a possible D gene (5 bases). V was shortened by 3 bases and J by 4 bases, with 13 bases between the two germline ends. The CDR3 is 15 amino acids. CDR1 is LNHDA, CDR2 SQIVND, per germline (reference sequence). The CDR3 DNA reads as TGTGCCAGTAGTATCAGTCAGGGTTCATACAATGAGCAGTTCTTC. It specifies CASSISQGSYNEQFF. Together with reference TRBV19 and TRBJ2-1, the CDR3 gives the full variable domain: DGGITQSPKYLFRKEGQNVTLSCEQNLNHDAMYWYRQDPGQGLRLIYYSQIVNDFQKGDIAEGYSVSREKKESFPLTVTSAQKNPTAFYLCASSISQGSYNEQFFGPGTRLTVL.

This chain uses TRBV12-5 with TRBJ2-3; the D is unclear. CDR1 is LGHNT, CDR2 FRNRAP, per germline. This CDR3 has 11 residues. V was clipped by 5 bases and J by 6 bases, with 6 bases between them. The CDR3 DNA is TGTGCTAGTGGTCCCCTGGATACGCAGTATTTT. This translates into CASGPLDTQYF. The variable domain in full, completed from reference TRBV12-5 and TRBJ2-3, reads DARVTQTPRHKVTEMGQEVTMRCQPILGHNTVFWYRQTMMQGLELLAYFRNRAPLDDSGMPKDRFSAEMPDATLATLKIQPSEPRDSAVYFCASGPLDTQYFGPGTRLTVL.

This sequence joins TRBV5-1 and TRBJ2-3; 9 nucleotides match TRBD1. The germline CDR1 and CDR2 sequences are SGHRS and YFSETQ. Trimming removed 4 bases from V and 5 bases from J; junction bases left unmatched: 8. The CDR3 extends over 15 amino acids. In nucleotides, the CDR3 is TGCGCCAGCAGCATACAGGGGGCGCCTGGAGATACGCAGTATTTT. It specifies CASSIQGAPGDTQYF.

The chain links TRBV20-1 to TRBJ1-6; 7 bases are shared with TRBD1. After removal of 3 bases from V and 10 bases from J, the junction contained 6 bases not matched to a gene. The CDR3 is 13 residues long. Germline CDR1 DFQATT, CDR2 SNEGSKA (reference sequence). As DNA, the CDR3 is TGCAGTGCTAGTGGCAGGGGGAACTCACCCCTCCACTTT. Translating gives CSASGRGNSPLHF.

The J gene is TRBJ2-1, the V gene TRBV27; 7 nucleotides align to TRBD1. Losses at the gene ends were 0 bases for V and 0 bases for J; bases not matched to a gene: 2. Germline V lookup: CDR1 MNHEY, CDR2 SMNVEV (reference sequence). The CDR3 is made up of 16 amino acids. The CDR3 loop is CASSLSDRVSYNEQFF. The CDR3 DNA follows: TGTGCCAGCAGTTTATCTGACAGGGTCTCCTACAATGAGCAGTTCTTC.